These T cell receptor beta chains were read from a single sample in a study of Ad26.COV2.S vaccination and SARS-CoV-2 variants. TCRdb's table, derived via immunoSEQ multiplex PCR, lists solely in-frame clones and lacks some. The sample lists about 220,000 clones; approximately 87% were seen once. The sequenced sample was peripheral blood, obtained in a trial of Ad26.COV2.S vaccine versus placebo. All receptors come from a person aged 18 to 59 who received the Ad26.COV2.S COVID-19 vaccine or a placebo. Each CDR3 is given with its conserved first and last residue. Each record gives: CDR3 length, V gene, J gene, CDR3 protein.

>16|TRBV5-1|TRBJ1-2
CASSLEAPGRGNGYTF
>15|TRBV4-2|TRBJ2-7
CASSQDLAGGYEQYF
>15|TRBV6-4|TRBJ2-1
CASSSNRARYNEQFF
>14|TRBV10-3|TRBJ1-5
CAISPSGSNQPQHF
>11|TRBV9|TRBJ1-2
CASSVGAAYTF
>14|TRBV18|TRBJ2-5
CASSPLGGEETQYF
>16|TRBV6-5|TRBJ1-2
CASSYGKGRDPYGYTF
>19|TRBV6-2/TRBV6-3|TRBJ2-3
CASSYSAGQGLVSTDTQYF
>16|TRBV9|TRBJ2-3
CASSPEAGGFSDTQYF
>15|TRBV18|TRBJ2-7
CASSPTMTGSYEQYF
>16|TRBV7-2|TRBJ2-2
CASSRRTGLGTGELFF
>12|TRBV3-1/TRBV3-2|TRBJ2-2
CASSLRTGELFF
>14|TRBV27|TRBJ1-6
CASSFGTLNSPLHF
>13|TRBV7-2|TRBJ2-2
CASSFSRTGELFF
>14|TRBV27|TRBJ1-3
CASSPGTAGNTIYF
>14|TRBV28|TRBJ1-4
CASSQQGAWEKLFF
>17|TRBV15|TRBJ1-5
CATSRAPGGADNQPQHF
>15|TRBV7-8|TRBJ2-2
CASSPGQGGTGELFF
>14|TRBV7-3|TRBJ2-2
CASSLKAHTGELFF
>14|TRBV27|TRBJ2-1
CASSAGLAIDEQFF
>20|TRBV21-1|TRBJ2-5
CASSKAHTSGRAKRQETQYF
>14|TRBV30|TRBJ1-1
CAWSVGGVSTEAFF
>16|TRBV27|TRBJ1-6
CASSPSSGSYNSPLHF
>14|TRBV7-2|TRBJ1-2
CASSPPGQSYGYTF
>21|TRBV5-1|TRBJ1-1
CASSLAVGTGVLEKPNTEAFF
>10|TRBV6-5|TRBJ2-4
CASSSEIQYF
>16|TRBV4-3|TRBJ1-2
CASSQDFVQRGSGYTF
>15|TRBV7-2|TRBJ2-5
CASSVDRSLRETQYF
>16|TRBV27|TRBJ2-1
CASSLRLAGGYNEQFF
>15|TRBV6-5|TRBJ2-7
CASSPSGWSSYEQYF
>13|TRBV19|TRBJ1-6
CASNTGNNSPLHF
>12|TRBV3-1/TRBV3-2|TRBJ1-1
CASSPPGGDAFF
>15|TRBV19|TRBJ1-4
CASSILVATNEKLFF
>15|TRBV7-8|TRBJ2-5
CASTPSSGFLETQYF
>13|TRBV5-1|TRBJ2-7
CASSPRGPYEQYF
>12|TRBV5-1|TRBJ2-7
CASSLEGYEQYF
>15|TRBV6-5|TRBJ2-1
CASSYGGVGGNEQFF
>16|TRBV21-1|TRBJ2-2
CASTPTGQRTTGELFF
>15|TRBV7-9|TRBJ2-5
CASSTPSGSVETQYF
>16|TRBV9|TRBJ2-3
CASSVDQGRGTDTQYF
>13|TRBV28|TRBJ2-7
CASSLRQGHEQYF
>16|TRBV7-9|TRBJ2-1
CASSLPSSWGVNEQFF
>14|TRBV7-8|TRBJ1-3
CASSRGGGGNTIYF
>16|TRBV19|TRBJ2-5
CASSSRTGLKGETQYF